The rows below give T cell receptor beta chains drawn from one sample of a study of early T cells in non-severe SARS-CoV-2 infection. TCRdb processed the 5' RACE reads anew with MiXCR; each CDR3 protein has one entry. The repertoire includes some 77,000 distinct CDR3 sequences, more than 7.5% of them detected once, and approximately 4.8% sits in the top ten. Sequenced: whole blood. These receptors were collected from an adult who was a healthcare worker with PCR-confirmed SARS-CoV-2 infection or an uninfected control (not recorded which). Both conserved end residues are part of each CDR3. D genes are given only for firm matches. The size of a clone is reported for some rows only, either as once, few or many, or as a class for expanded clones.

v_gene: TRBV28
d_gene: -
j_gene: TRBJ2-5
abundance: many
CDR3nt: TGTGCCAGCAGTACACAAATCAGGGGGGCAGAGACCCAGTACTTC
CDR3aa: CASSTQIRGAETQYF

v_gene: TRBV5-1
d_gene: -
j_gene: TRBJ1-1
abundance: many
CDR3nt: TGCGCCAGCAGCTTGGACCCGGGGATGAACACTGAAGCTTTCTTT
CDR3aa: CASSLDPGMNTEAFF

v_gene: TRBV20-1
d_gene: -
j_gene: TRBJ2-7
abundance: -
CDR3nt: TGCAGTGCTAGAACTGCCCCCTACGAGCAGTACTTC
CDR3aa: CSARTAPYEQYF

v_gene: TRBV5-1
d_gene: -
j_gene: TRBJ1-3
abundance: few
CDR3nt: TGCGCCAGCAGTGAAAGTCTTGGAAACACCATATATTTT
CDR3aa: CASSESLGNTIYF

v_gene: TRBV28
d_gene: -
j_gene: TRBJ2-7
abundance: -
CDR3nt: TGTGCCAGCAGTTACAGGGAGAACCGCGAGCAGTACTTC
CDR3aa: CASSYRENREQYF

v_gene: TRBV4-2
d_gene: -
j_gene: TRBJ2-7
abundance: few
CDR3nt: TGTGCCAGCAGCTCCTCTCACTACGAGCAGTACTTC
CDR3aa: CASSSSHYEQYF

v_gene: TRBV7-8
d_gene: TRBD2
j_gene: TRBJ2-1
abundance: many
CDR3nt: TGTGCCAGCAGCTTAATGCGGGGGGCAGTTATTGAGCAGTTCTTC
CDR3aa: CASSLMRGAVIEQFF

v_gene: TRBV27
d_gene: -
j_gene: TRBJ2-7
abundance: large
CDR3nt: TGTGCCAGCAGTCCGACGGTGGCTGGCGAGCAGTACTTC
CDR3aa: CASSPTVAGEQYF

v_gene: TRBV7-8
d_gene: -
j_gene: TRBJ2-2
abundance: -
CDR3nt: TGTGCCAGCAGCTTAGCGATCGGGGAGGCCGGGGAGCTGTTTTTT
CDR3aa: CASSLAIGEAGELFF

v_gene: TRBV28
d_gene: -
j_gene: TRBJ1-2
abundance: few
CDR3nt: TGTGCCAGCAGTTTAAACGAGGTTTATTATGGCTACACCTTC
CDR3aa: CASSLNEVYYGYTF